The rows below give T cell receptor beta chains drawn from one sample of a study of human T cells and chemical hapten exposure. A single record per CDR3 protein comes from TCRdb applying MiXCR to the RACE reads. In the table there are more than 75,000 distinct CDR3 sequences, nearly 10% of which are singletons. The starting material was whole blood, obtained in connection with sensitization to the hapten diphenylcyclopropenone (DPC). The source of these receptors is a woman between 40 and 50 years old with alopecia areata. Some clones in this sample may be carry-over from other donors' samples. Each CDR3 is given with its conserved first and last residue. D genes are given only for firm matches. The listing skips clone size in some rows; elsewhere it reads once, few, many or a size class.

clone_size d_call j_call v_call cdr3_aa cdr3_nt
. . TRBJ2-7 TRBV11-3 CASSLSWTPVSEQYF TGTGCCAGCAGCTTAAGTTGGACGCCGGTGAGCGAGCAGTACTTC
. . TRBJ2-3 TRBV9 CASSTRPGTDTQYF TGTGCCAGCAGCACCAGACCAGGCACAGATACGCAGTATTTT
few . TRBJ2-3 TRBV14 CASSPRPTTDTQYF TGTGCCAGCAGCCCCCGTCCTACCACAGATACGCAGTATTTT
. . TRBJ1-2 TRBV19 CASSLWEDYGYTF TGTGCCAGTAGCCTCTGGGAGGATTATGGCTACACCTTC
many TRBD1 TRBJ2-3 TRBV30 CAWAFRTGGSADTQYF TGTGCCTGGGCCTTTCGGACAGGGGGCTCGGCAGATACGCAGTATTTT
. TRBD1 TRBJ1-1 TRBV6-1 CASNPTGMNTEAFF TGTGCCAGCAATCCGACAGGGATGAACACTGAAGCTTTCTTT
. . TRBJ2-1 TRBV7-9 CASSFVGVGYNEQFF TGTGCCAGCAGCTTTGTGGGAGTGGGCTACAATGAGCAGTTCTTC
many TRBD2 TRBJ2-3 TRBV29-1 CSVVGGAIDTQYF TGCAGCGTTGTCGGGGGGGCGATAGATACGCAGTATTTT
many TRBD1 TRBJ1-1 TRBV12-3/TRBV12-4 CASRPTGGTEAFF TGTGCCAGCAGGCCGACAGGGGGCACTGAAGCTTTCTTT
. TRBD1 TRBJ2-1 TRBV11-2 CASSPGTVGEQFF TGTGCCAGCAGCCCAGGGACAGTCGGTGAGCAGTTCTTC
many . TRBJ1-5 TRBV4-2 CASSQTLHRENQPQHF TGTGCCAGCAGCCAAACCCTCCACAGGGAAAATCAGCCCCAGCATTTT
. . TRBJ2-5 TRBV7-2 CASSLASVPQETQYF TGTGCCAGCAGCTTAGCGTCCGTTCCCCAAGAGACCCAGTACTTC
many . TRBJ2-7 TRBV20-1 CSARTESYEQYF TGCAGTGCTAGAACAGAATCCTACGAGCAGTACTTC
many . TRBJ2-7 TRBV21-1 CASSKALRGYYSYEQYF TGTGCCAGCAGCAAAGCACTCAGGGGGTATTACTCCTACGAGCAGTACTTC
many . TRBJ2-2 TRBV4-3 CASSQVERTGELFF TGCGCCAGCAGCCAAGTCGAAAGGACCGGGGAGCTGTTTTTT
many . TRBJ1-1 TRBV5-1 CASSPDGPPAEAFF TGCGCCAGCAGCCCTGACGGCCCCCCCGCTGAAGCTTTCTTT
many TRBD1 TRBJ2-3 TRBV12-3/TRBV12-4 CASRGDRGLLDTQYF TGTGCCAGCAGGGGGGACAGGGGGCTCTTGGATACGCAGTATTTT
many TRBD2 TRBJ2-7 TRBV7-9 CASSARGGLSYEQYF TGTGCCAGCAGCGCCCGGGGGGGCCTCTCCTACGAGCAGTACTTC
. TRBD1 TRBJ2-2 TRBV12-3/TRBV12-4 CASRDWTGYGGELFF TGTGCCAGCAGGGACTGGACAGGGTACGGCGGGGAGCTGTTTTTT
many . TRBJ2-1 TRBV1 CTSSHIQAGAIYNEQFF TGCACCAGCAGCCATATTCAAGCGGGGGCGATATACAATGAGCAGTTCTTC
. . TRBJ2-3 TRBV5-1 CASSLAGTNTDTQYF TGCGCCAGCAGCTTAGCCGGGACGAACACAGATACGCAGTATTTT
many TRBD1 TRBJ2-7 TRBV6-5 CASRGDSLVGEQYF TGTGCCAGCAGGGGGGACAGCCTGGTGGGCGAGCAGTACTTC
. . TRBJ1-2 TRBV3-1 CASSQIWRARRTGRYGYTF TGTGCCAGCAGCCAAATCTGGAGGGCCAGACGAACGGGCCGCTATGGCTACACCTTC
many TRBD1 TRBJ2-7 TRBV29-1 CSVVLGGRQGDHEQYF TGCAGCGTTGTTTTAGGGGGGCGACAGGGGGACCACGAGCAGTACTTC
few . TRBJ2-2 TRBV7-6 CASSLSRLNTGELFF TGTGCCAGCAGCTTGTCCAGATTAAACACCGGGGAGCTGTTTTTT
. TRBD2 TRBJ2-7 TRBV5-1 CASSPTSGTYEQYF TGCGCCAGCAGCCCGACTAGCGGTACCTACGAGCAGTACTTC
many TRBD1 TRBJ2-3 TRBV12-3/TRBV12-4 CASSLGQGGTDTQYF TGTGCCAGCAGTTTAGGGCAGGGGGGCACAGATACGCAGTATTTT
. TRBD1 TRBJ2-7 TRBV4-2 CASSQGQFAYEQYF TGTGCCAGCAGCCAGGGACAGTTTGCCTACGAGCAGTACTTC
few . TRBJ1-6 TRBV12-3/TRBV12-4 CASSFEGPPHSPLHF TGTGCCAGCAGTTTCGAGGGCCCCCCCCATTCACCCCTCCACTTT
many . TRBJ1-5 TRBV20-1 CSARRSGVSPQHF TGCAGTGCTAGACGGTCCGGGGTATCACCCCAGCATTTT
many . TRBJ2-1 TRBV2 CASSDWGRASNNEQFF TGTGCCAGCAGTGATTGGGGCAGGGCATCCAACAATGAGCAGTTCTTC
. . TRBJ1-5 TRBV2 CASSRYPSEPQHF TGTGCCAGCAGCCGGTATCCTTCGGAGCCCCAGCATTTT
. . TRBJ2-7 TRBV7-2 CASSSPLDGAYEQYF TGTGCCAGCAGCTCGCCGTTGGACGGAGCCTACGAGCAGTACTTC
. . TRBJ2-4 TRBV15 CATSREVARLAKNIQYF TGTGCCACCAGCAGAGAAGTTGCACGGCTAGCCAAAAACATTCAGTACTTC
. . TRBJ2-2 TRBV5-6 CASSLLIGELFF TGTGCCAGCAGCTTGTTGATCGGGGAGCTGTTTTTT
. . TRBJ1-5 TRBV6-1 CASSDGGPGPQHF TGTGCCAGCAGTGACGGAGGGCCGGGGCCCCAGCATTTT
many . TRBJ1-2 TRBV5-6 CASSRGGFGYTF TGTGCCAGCAGCCGTGGAGGGTTTGGCTACACCTTC
. . TRBJ1-4 TRBV6-2/TRBV6-3 CASRQGGRVEKLFF TGTGCCAGCAGACAGGGAGGGCGCGTTGAAAAACTGTTTTTT
. . TRBJ1-3 TRBV3-1 CASSQAGLRNTIYF TGTGCCAGCAGCCAAGCCGGACTCAGAAACACCATATATTTT
few . TRBJ2-1 TRBV6-6 CASRGLVYNEQFF TGTGCCAGCAGGGGACTCGTATACAATGAGCAGTTCTTC
many TRBD1 TRBJ1-1 TRBV30 CAWGGGQSIFGTEAFF TGTGCCTGGGGAGGGGGACAGAGTATATTCGGAACTGAAGCTTTCTTT
few . TRBJ2-2 TRBV7-7 CASSLIGGELFF TGTGCTAGCAGCTTAATCGGCGGGGAGCTGTTTTTT
many . TRBJ1-2 TRBV4-1 CASSQATANYGYTF TGCGCCAGCAGCCAAGCGACGGCGAACTATGGCTACACCTTC
many . TRBJ2-4 TRBV6-2/TRBV6-3 CASSLGAQNIQYF TGTGCCAGCAGTCTGGGAGCCCAAAACATTCAGTACTTC
. TRBD2 TRBJ2-5 TRBV7-9 CASSLRSGGQETQYF TGTGCCAGCAGCTTGAGATCGGGGGGCCAAGAGACCCAGTACTTC
many TRBD2 TRBJ2-3 TRBV15 CATSRVGSGVTDTQYF TGTGCCACCAGCAGAGTTGGTAGCGGGGTCACAGATACGCAGTATTTT
few . TRBJ2-7 TRBV10-3 CAISPGSYEQYF TGTGCCATCAGTCCCGGTTCCTACGAGCAGTACTTC
many . TRBJ1-5 TRBV20-1 CSASRTGQPQHF TGCAGTGCTAGTCGAACAGGGCAGCCCCAGCATTTT